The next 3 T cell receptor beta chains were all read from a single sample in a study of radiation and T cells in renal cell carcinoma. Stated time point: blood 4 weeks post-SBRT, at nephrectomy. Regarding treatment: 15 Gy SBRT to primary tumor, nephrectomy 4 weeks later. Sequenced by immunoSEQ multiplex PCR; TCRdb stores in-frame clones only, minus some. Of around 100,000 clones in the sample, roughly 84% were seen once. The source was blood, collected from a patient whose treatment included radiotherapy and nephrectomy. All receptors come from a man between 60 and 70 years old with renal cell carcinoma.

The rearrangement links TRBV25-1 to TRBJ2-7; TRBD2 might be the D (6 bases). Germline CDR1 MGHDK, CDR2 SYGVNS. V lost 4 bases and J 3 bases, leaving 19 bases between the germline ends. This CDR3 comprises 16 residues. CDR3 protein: CASSGGRERVNYEQYF. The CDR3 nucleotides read TGTGCCAGCAGTGGGGGAAGGGAGCGGGTGAACTACGAGCAGTACTTC.

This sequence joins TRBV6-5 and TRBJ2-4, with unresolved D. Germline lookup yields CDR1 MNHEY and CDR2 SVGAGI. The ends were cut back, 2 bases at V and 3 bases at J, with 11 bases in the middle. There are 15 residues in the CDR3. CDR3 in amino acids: CASSYTEVGKNIQYF. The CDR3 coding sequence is TGTGCCAGCAGTTACACGGAAGTAGGCAAAAACATTCAGTACTTC.

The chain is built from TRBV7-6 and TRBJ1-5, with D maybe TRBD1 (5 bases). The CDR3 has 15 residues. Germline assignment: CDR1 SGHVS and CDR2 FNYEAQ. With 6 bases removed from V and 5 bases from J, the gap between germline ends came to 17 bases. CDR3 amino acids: CASSQEAGGDQPQHF. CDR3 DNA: TGTGCCAGCAGTCAAGAAGCTGGAGGGGATCAGCCCCAGCATTTT.